Presented here are 5 T cell receptor beta chains from one specimen sequenced in a study of blood T cell repertoires in COVID-19. This table comes from immunoSEQ multiplex PCR, and its TCRdb copy is limited to in-frame clones, with some not included. The sample lists roughly 250,000 clones; 80% to 85% were seen once. Material: peripheral blood. The receptors were gathered from a woman between 55 and 75 years old with active or convalescent COVID-19.

The chain employs TRBV2 and TRBJ2-7, with 9 bases fitting TRBD2. Germline V CDR1 and CDR2: SNHLY, FYNNEI. V shed 4 bases and J 2 bases; nucleotides not matched to a gene: 6. This CDR3 is built from 15 residues. The CDR3 loop reads CASSGGGGGTYEQYF. Here the CDR3 DNA reads TGTGCCAGCAGTGGCGGCGGGGGGGGAACCTACGAGCAGTACTTC.

The chain combines TRBV9 with TRBJ1-2, with 7 bases lining up with TRBD1. V trimming: 6 bases; J trimming: 4 bases; junction bases outside the gene matches: 9. Germline loops: CDR1 SGDLS, CDR2 YYNGEE. The CDR3 loop spans 14 amino acids. CDR3 amino acids: CASMDPRTGYGYTF. CDR3 nucleotide sequence: TGTGCCAGCATGGATCCCCGGACAGGCTATGGCTACACCTTC.

The chain couples TRBV7-2 to TRBJ2-3; 8 positions match TRBD2. The CDR3 is made up of 16 amino acids. In germline, CDR1 is SGHTA, CDR2 FQGNSA. V trimming: 3 bases; J trimming: 1 base; junction bases outside the gene matches: 6. DNA for the CDR3: TGTGCCAGCAGCTTTTTAGCGGGGCGGCGCACAGATACGCAGTATTTT. It specifies CASSFLAGRRTDTQYF.

This clone was picked up one time. The rearrangement joins TRBV7-8 to TRBJ1-2; 12 nucleotides line up with TRBD1. Per germline, CDR1 SGHVS and CDR2 FQNEAQ. CDR3 size: 15 residues. Trimming removed 4 bases from V and 6 bases from J; junction bases left unmatched: 6. CDR3 residues: CASSWGQGARNGYTF. The CDR3 DNA is TGTGCCAGCAGCTGGGGACAGGGGGCGCGGAATGGCTACACCTTC.

This sequence joins TRBV3-1 (or the pseudogene TRBV3-2) and TRBJ2-7; 7 nucleotides align to TRBD2. Germline assignment: CDR1 LGHDT and CDR2 YNNKEL (reference sequence). J was trimmed by 2 bases and V by 1 base; bases with no gene match: 2. The CDR3 sequence is 14 residues long. Here the CDR3 reads CASSQGGGTYEQYF. CDR3 nucleotides: TGTGCCAGCAGCCAAGGCGGGGGTACCTACGAGCAGTACTTC.